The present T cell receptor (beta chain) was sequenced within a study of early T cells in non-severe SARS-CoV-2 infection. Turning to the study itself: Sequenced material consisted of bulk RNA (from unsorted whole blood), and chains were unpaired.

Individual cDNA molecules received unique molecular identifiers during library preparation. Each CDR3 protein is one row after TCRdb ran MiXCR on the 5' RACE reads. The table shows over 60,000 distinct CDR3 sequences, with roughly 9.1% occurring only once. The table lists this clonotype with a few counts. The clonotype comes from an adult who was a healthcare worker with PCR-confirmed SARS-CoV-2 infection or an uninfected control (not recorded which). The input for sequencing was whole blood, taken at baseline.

CDR3 in amino acids: CASRMPPYRGVNTGELFF. In DNA, the CDR3 is TGTGCCAGCAGGATGCCACCTTACCGGGGGGTGAACACCGGGGAGCTGTTTTTT. The rearrangement joins TRBV6-5 to TRBJ2-2, with 7 bases lining up with TRBD2. Germline V gene data show CDR1 as MNHEY and CDR2 as SVGAGI. The CDR3 loop spans 18 amino acids. V shed 6 bases, J shed 1 base, and the junction held 14 bases outside the gene matches.